Detailed here is one TCR beta chain. These data come from a study of CD8 T cells in Susac syndrome. TCR beta was sequenced from blood CD8+ and CD4+ T cells. The multiple sclerosis control group comprised treatment-naive patients with stable or active relapsing-remitting disease. TEMRA cells were FACS-enriched, and CD8+ and CD4+ T cells were isolated negatively. RNA, at about 0.45 to 1 ug, was reverse transcribed with random hexamers. Across 54 Vbeta and 13 Jbeta, TCR beta CDR3 was amplified with immunoSEQ multiplex PCR. TCRdb processed the immunoSEQ multiplex PCR reads anew with MiXCR; each CDR3 protein has one entry. The sample holds about 69,000 distinct CDR3 sequences; 91% are singletons and the top ten take 0.5% to 0.65%. After removal of 3 bases from V and 4 bases from J, the junction contained 8 bases not matched to a gene. Germline lookup yields CDR1 SGHVS and CDR2 FNYEAQ. This CDR3 has 16 amino acids.

The sequencing input was CD8+ T cells from PBMCs. The receptor comes from a human donor with multiple sclerosis. The gene calls are TRBV7-6 and TRBJ2-2, with 7 positions matching TRBD2. The CDR3 region has the DNA TGTGCCAGCAGCTTCCCCCGGGGGGAGACCACCGGGGAGCTGTTTTTT. It yields the protein CASSFPRGETTGELFF.